Reported below is one T cell receptor (beta chain). Its antigen is as yet unknown. Germline values: CDR1 LNHDA, CDR2 SQIVND (reference sequence). V gave up 4 bases and J gave up 3 bases, with 10 bases separating them. The CDR3 extends over 14 amino acids. The entry originates in a study of T cell responses to AZD1222 COVID-19 vaccine. Broader study findings: It should be noted that donors were predominantly white British and more often female, and clonal diversity was possibly underestimated.

Clones were read by immunoSEQ multiplex PCR, and TCRdb kept only the in-frame ones, dropping some. Among roughly 140,000 clones listed, 92% were seen once. The chain couples TRBV19 to TRBJ1-5; D is uncertain. Specimen: peripheral blood, collected 28 days after the second AZD1222 dose. This sequence originates from an adult who received the AZD1222 COVID-19 vaccine. The CDR3 DNA follows: TGTGCCAGTAGTAAAGGACTATCCAATCAGCCCCAGCATTTT. It specifies CASSKGLSNQPQHF.